A selection of T cell receptor beta chains follows, all from one sample in a study of T cell responses to AZD1222 COVID-19 vaccine. Only in-frame clones appear in the TCRdb table, and some are missing; sequencing was by immunoSEQ multiplex PCR. Here the sample spans about 110,000 clones, nearly 90% being singletons. The sequencing here drew on peripheral blood, taken 28 days after the second AZD1222 dose. These receptors were collected from an adult who received the AZD1222 COVID-19 vaccine. Each CDR3 is given with its conserved first and last residue. D genes are given only for firm matches. For some rows the clone size is stated as once, few or many, or as a class when expanded; others skip it.

NA,TRBJ1-2,NA,TRBV7-2,TGTGCCAGCAGCTTCCAAGGGCAGGGCGGCTACACCTTC,CASSFQGQGGYTF
NA,TRBJ1-6,NA,TRBV12-3/TRBV12-4,TGTGCCAGCAGCAAGAGGACTGAATCACCCCTCCACTTT,CASSKRTESPLHF
NA,TRBJ1-4,NA,TRBV15,TGTGCCACCAGCATGTGGGGGCTGGATGAAAAACTGTTTTTT,CATSMWGLDEKLFF
TRBD2,TRBJ2-7,NA,TRBV5-6,TGTGCCAGCAGCTTGTGGGCAGGGAGGGGAACCTACGAGCAGTACTTC,CASSLWAGRGTYEQYF
NA,TRBJ2-5,NA,TRBV2,TGTGCCAGCCTCGCCGTAAACTTTCAAGAGGGGGGGGAGACCCAGTACTTC,CASLAVNFQEGGETQYF
TRBD1,TRBJ2-7,NA,TRBV27,TGTGCCAGCGAGGGACAGGGGCGATACGAGCAGTACTTC,CASEGQGRYEQYF
TRBD1,TRBJ1-5,NA,TRBV7-9,TGTGCCAGCAGCCTATCTGGACAGGTCAATCAGCCCCAGCATTTT,CASSLSGQVNQPQHF
NA,TRBJ1-1,NA,TRBV7-9,TGTGCCAGCAGCTTAGAAGCTAACACTGAAGCTTTCTTT,CASSLEANTEAFF
NA,TRBJ1-1,NA,TRBV7-3,TGTGCCAGCAGCTTGGGCTCATACACTGAAGCTTTCTTT,CASSLGSYTEAFF
TRBD2,TRBJ2-7,NA,TRBV11-3,TGTGCCAGCAGCTTAGCCCAAACTAGCGGGAGGGCCTTTTATAGCGAGCAGTACTTC,CASSLAQTSGRAFYSEQYF
TRBD2,TRBJ2-1,NA,TRBV27,TGTGCCAGCAGTTCCGGGACTAGCGGGAGGGCCGGACAGTTCTTC,CASSSGTSGRAGQFF
TRBD1,TRBJ1-6,few,TRBV28,TGTGCCAGCAGTGGCGACAGGGTGGGATCACCCCTCCACTTT,CASSGDRVGSPLHF
NA,TRBJ2-7,NA,TRBV5-4,TGTGCCAGCAGCGGACAGTACGAGCAGTACTTC,CASSGQYEQYF
TRBD1,TRBJ1-6,NA,TRBV7-8,TGTGCCAGCAGCCCTGACAGGGGGAATTCACCCCTCCACTTT,CASSPDRGNSPLHF
TRBD1,TRBJ1-2,NA,TRBV7-3,TGTGCCAGCAGCCTATGGGCAGGGGGATTATTCACCTTC,CASSLWAGGLFTF
TRBD2,TRBJ2-1,NA,TRBV10-3,TGTGCCATCAGTCCCGGGACTAGCGGGTGGGATGAGCAGTTCTTC,CAISPGTSGWDEQFF
NA,TRBJ2-7,NA,TRBV9,TGTGCCAGCAGCGCAAGCGGAGCCGCCTACGAGCAGTACTTC,CASSASGAAYEQYF
NA,TRBJ1-2,NA,TRBV27,TGTGCCAGCAGTTTACGGGGTAGGGATGGCTACACCTTC,CASSLRGRDGYTF
TRBD2,TRBJ2-7,once,TRBV7-8,TGTGCCAGCAGCAACGGACTAGCGGGAGTGTCCGAGCAGTACTTC,CASSNGLAGVSEQYF
NA,TRBJ1-1,NA,TRBV29-1,TGCAGCGTTGGGAGAGGGGCGCGAGGAGCTTTCTTT,CSVGRGARGAFF
NA,TRBJ1-1,NA,TRBV18,TGTGCCAGCTCACCCAGGGGTGGCACTGAAGCTTTCTTT,CASSPRGGTEAFF
NA,TRBJ2-7,NA,TRBV5-1,TGCGCCAGCAGCTCCCTGAACACCTACGAGCAGTACTTC,CASSSLNTYEQYF
NA,TRBJ2-7,NA,TRBV6-5,TGTGCCAGCAGGCGAGCATGGGGAGAGTACGAGCAGTACTTC,CASRRAWGEYEQYF
TRBD2,TRBJ2-2,NA,TRBV28,TGTGCCAGCAGTCACAAGCGGGGGGTGAACACCGGGGAGCTGTTTTTT,CASSHKRGVNTGELFF
NA,TRBJ2-7,NA,TRBV19,TGTGCCAGTAGTAAGGGTCGAGGAGTGGCGTACGAGCAGTACTTC,CASSKGRGVAYEQYF
NA,TRBJ1-4,once,TRBV12-3/TRBV12-4,TGTGCCAGCAAGCGCGCAACTAATGAAAAACTGTTTTTT,CASKRATNEKLFF
TRBD2,TRBJ2-1,NA,TRBV10-3,TGTGCCATCAGCCAGACTAGCGGGGCGTACAATGAGCAGTTCTTC,CAISQTSGAYNEQFF
NA,TRBJ1-1,once,TRBV6-5,TGTGCCAGCATTTCGGCGGGAGGGAACACTGAAGCTTTCTTT,CASISAGGNTEAFF
NA,TRBJ1-2,NA,TRBV10-2,TGCGCCAGCAGCGAATCCTCCGGGACCCTTTATGGCTACACCTTC,CASSESSGTLYGYTF
TRBD2,TRBJ2-3,NA,TRBV28,TGTGCCAGCAGGCACCTTGGAGTAGCGGGAGGGCCAGATACGCAGTATTTT,CASRHLGVAGGPDTQYF
NA,TRBJ2-5,NA,TRBV7-2,TGTGCCAGCAGCTTAGTTTTGGTCGAGACCCAGTACTTC,CASSLVLVETQYF